A selection of T cell receptor beta chains follows, all from one sample in a study of blood T cell repertoires in COVID-19. The data were produced by immunoSEQ multiplex PCR, yet TCRdb's version contains in-frame clones alone and is incomplete. The sample has 200,000 to 300,000 clones; about 82% are singletons. What was sequenced was peripheral blood. These TCRs come from a woman in her sixties with active or convalescent COVID-19. CDR3s include the opening cysteine and the closing phenylalanine or tryptophan. D genes are given only for firm matches. For some rows the clone size is stated as once, few or many, or as a class when expanded; others skip it.

CDR3aa	CDR3nt	abundance	len	d_gene	v_gene	j_gene
CASSSPRNRGFPEEQYF	TGTGCCAGCAGCTCCCCTCGAAACAGGGGTTTCCCTGAGGAGCAGTACTTC	.	17	TRBD1	TRBV7-9	TRBJ2-7
CASSRQDRPNTEAFF	TGTGCCAGCAGTCGACAGGACAGGCCGAACACTGAAGCTTTCTTT	.	15	TRBD1	TRBV28	TRBJ1-1
CASSPLLDNEQFF	TGTGCCAGCTCACCTTTACTCGACAATGAGCAGTTCTTC	.	13	.	TRBV18	TRBJ2-1
CASSLQGSSYNEQFF	TGTGCCAGCAGCTTGCAGGGGTCATCTTACAATGAGCAGTTCTTC	.	15	.	TRBV7-8	TRBJ2-1
CASSPHLAGGTYNEQFF	TGTGCCAGCAGCCCACACCTAGCGGGAGGGACATACAATGAGCAGTTCTTC	.	17	TRBD2	TRBV11-2	TRBJ2-1
CASSGQTEKVTYEQYF	TGTGCCAGCAGTGGCCAGACAGAGAAGGTAACCTACGAGCAGTACTTC	.	16	.	TRBV2	TRBJ2-7
CASSLSGQTYEQYF	TGTGCCAGCAGCTTGTCAGGACAGACCTACGAGCAGTACTTC	.	14	.	TRBV11-3	TRBJ2-7
CASSMGWGTSGQETQYF	TGTGCCAGCAGCATGGGGTGGGGGACTAGCGGTCAAGAGACCCAGTACTTC	.	17	TRBD2	TRBV9	TRBJ2-5
CASSVAGAMNTEAFF	TGCGCCAGCAGCGTCGCTGGGGCGATGAACACTGAAGCTTTCTTT	.	15	.	TRBV5-1	TRBJ1-1
CASSFPMTGPVNTEAFF	TGTGCCAGCAGCTTCCCCATGACGGGTCCGGTGAACACTGAAGCTTTCTTT	.	17	.	TRBV7-9	TRBJ1-1
CASSPGQRHEQYF	TGTGCCAGCTCACCGGGACAGAGGCACGAGCAGTACTTC	.	13	TRBD1	TRBV18	TRBJ2-7
CASSSDRGYGYTF	TGTGCCAGCAGCTCCGACAGGGGCTATGGCTACACCTTC	.	13	TRBD1	TRBV11-3	TRBJ1-2
CAWSVDRGNSPLHF	TGTGCCTGGAGTGTGGACAGGGGGAATTCACCCCTCCACTTT	.	14	TRBD1	TRBV30	TRBJ1-6
CASSPAGLNQPQHF	TGTGCCAGCTCACCAGCCGGGTTAAATCAGCCCCAGCATTTT	few	14	.	TRBV18	TRBJ1-5
CASSPVSGELFF	TGTGCCAGCAGCCCCGTTTCCGGGGAGCTGTTTTTT	once	12	.	TRBV5-5	TRBJ2-2
CASSSLAGGPHIDTQYF	TGTGCCAGCAGCTCTTTAGCGGGAGGGCCTCATATAGATACGCAGTATTTT	.	17	TRBD2	TRBV5-6	TRBJ2-3
CASSHTAGGGQETQYF	TGTGCCAGCAGCCACACAGCGGGAGGAGGGCAAGAGACCCAGTACTTC	.	16	TRBD2	TRBV3-1/TRBV3-2	TRBJ2-5
CASSGGQLNLYEAFF	TGCGCCAGCAGCGGGGGACAGCTGAACCTCTATGAAGCTTTCTTT	.	15	TRBD1	TRBV10-2	TRBJ1-1
CASSPRGTVYNEQFF	TGTGCCAGCAGCCCCCGGGGTACAGTCTACAATGAGCAGTTCTTC	few	15	.	TRBV7-9	TRBJ2-1
CASSKTGNQPQHF	TGTGCCAGCAGTAAGACAGGGAATCAGCCCCAGCATTTT	.	13	TRBD1	TRBV28	TRBJ1-5
CSASQTVGDTQYF	TGCAGTGCTAGTCAAACAGTCGGAGATACGCAGTATTTT	.	13	.	TRBV20-1	TRBJ2-3
CASTGTGSFYGYTF	TGTGCCAGTACCGGGACAGGCTCTTTCTATGGCTACACCTTC	.	14	TRBD1	TRBV6-5	TRBJ1-2
CASSFGQYYGYTF	TGTGCCAGCAGTTTTGGACAGTACTATGGCTACACCTTC	.	13	.	TRBV27	TRBJ1-2
CASSRYNEQFF	TGTGCCAGCAGCCGCTACAATGAGCAGTTCTTC	.	11	.	TRBV13	TRBJ2-1
CASSPRDRLRETQYF	TGTGCCAGCAGTCCCCGGGACAGGTTAAGAGAGACCCAGTACTTC	.	15	TRBD1	TRBV2	TRBJ2-5
CATSDLGGTGPSTDTQYF	TGTGCCACCAGTGATTTGGGAGGCACAGGGCCGAGCACAGATACGCAGTATTTT	.	18	.	TRBV24-1	TRBJ2-3
CSASASGGDWGTQYF	TGCAGTGCTAGTGCTAGCGGGGGTGATTGGGGGACCCAGTACTTC	.	15	TRBD2	TRBV20-1	TRBJ2-5
CAWRADRAAEAFF	TGTGCCTGGAGGGCGGACAGGGCGGCTGAAGCTTTCTTT	.	13	TRBD1	TRBV30	TRBJ1-1
CASSPANPGYSSEKLFF	TGTGCCAGCAGCCCTGCTAACCCAGGGTACTCTAGTGAAAAACTGTTTTTT	.	17	.	TRBV7-8	TRBJ1-4
CASSSGEGNTEAFF	TGTGCCAGCAGCAGTGGGGAGGGGAACACTGAAGCTTTCTTT	.	14	.	TRBV7-8	TRBJ1-1
CASSLTPLQGEQYF	TGTGCCAGCAGCCTTACACCTCTACAGGGCGAGCAGTACTTC	.	14	.	TRBV7-9	TRBJ2-7
CASSPRGRDTEAFF	TGTGCCAGCAGCCCCCGGGGGAGGGACACTGAAGCTTTCTTT	.	14	.	TRBV7-2	TRBJ1-1
CASSSRSGLAGGETQYF	TGCGCCAGCAGCTCTCGCTCTGGTTTAGCGGGAGGAGAGACCCAGTACTTC	once	17	TRBD2	TRBV5-1	TRBJ2-5
CASSGLTGRAGANVLTF	TGTGCCAGCAGTGGGCTCACAGGGCGTGCTGGGGCCAACGTCCTGACTTTC	.	17	.	TRBV2	TRBJ2-6
CASSFGRDQFF	TGCGCCAGCAGCTTCGGCCGGGATCAGTTCTTC	.	11	.	TRBV5-1	TRBJ2-1
CASGQGSSGNTIYF	TGTGCCAGCGGACAGGGGAGCTCTGGAAACACCATATATTTT	.	14	TRBD1	TRBV19	TRBJ1-3
CASSAQSGANVLTF	TGCGCCAGCAGCGCACAGTCTGGGGCCAACGTCCTGACTTTC	once	14	.	TRBV5-1	TRBJ2-6
CASSRRSGGNTGELFF	TGTGCCAGCAGCCGGCGGAGCGGGGGGAACACCGGGGAGCTGTTTTTT	.	16	TRBD2	TRBV7-2	TRBJ2-2
CASSPNLAVSDSPLHF	TGTGCCAGCTCACCGAACCTGGCGGTTTCGGATTCACCCCTCCACTTT	.	16	.	TRBV18	TRBJ1-6
CAISDRGMGEQFF	TGTGCCATCTCCGATCGGGGGATGGGTGAGCAGTTCTTC	.	13	.	TRBV10-3	TRBJ2-1
CASSESSGFEKLFF	TGCGCCAGCAGTGAGTCGTCAGGATTTGAAAAACTGTTTTTT	.	14	.	TRBV10-1	TRBJ1-4
CASSSTRAGGLFEQYF	TGTGCCAGCAGCTCGACCAGGGCAGGGGGATTATTCGAGCAGTACTTC	.	16	TRBD1	TRBV5-6	TRBJ2-7